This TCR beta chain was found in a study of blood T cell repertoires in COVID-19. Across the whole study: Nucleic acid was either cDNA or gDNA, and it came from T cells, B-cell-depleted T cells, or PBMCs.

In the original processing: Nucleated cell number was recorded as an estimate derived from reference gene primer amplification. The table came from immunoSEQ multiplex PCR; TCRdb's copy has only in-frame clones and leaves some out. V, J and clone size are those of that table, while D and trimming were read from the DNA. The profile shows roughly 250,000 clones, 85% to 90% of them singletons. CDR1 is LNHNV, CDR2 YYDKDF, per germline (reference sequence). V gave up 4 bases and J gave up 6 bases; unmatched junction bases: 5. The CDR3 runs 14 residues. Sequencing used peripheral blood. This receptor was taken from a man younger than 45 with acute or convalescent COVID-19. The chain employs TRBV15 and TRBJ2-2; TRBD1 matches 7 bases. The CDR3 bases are TGTGCCACCAGCAACGACAGGGCGGCCGGGGAGCTGTTTTTT. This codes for CATSNDRAAGELFF.